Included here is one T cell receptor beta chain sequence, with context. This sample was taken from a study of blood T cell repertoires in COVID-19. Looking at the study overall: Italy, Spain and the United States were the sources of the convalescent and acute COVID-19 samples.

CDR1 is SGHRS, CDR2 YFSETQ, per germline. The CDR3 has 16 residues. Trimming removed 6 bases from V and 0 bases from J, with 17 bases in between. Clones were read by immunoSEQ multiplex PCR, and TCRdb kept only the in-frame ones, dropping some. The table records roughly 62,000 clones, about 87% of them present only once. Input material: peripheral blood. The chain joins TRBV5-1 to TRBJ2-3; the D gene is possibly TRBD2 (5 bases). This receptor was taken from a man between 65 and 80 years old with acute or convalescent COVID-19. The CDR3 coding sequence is TGCGCCAGCACCTCCGGGGAATCTTATAGCACAGATACGCAGTATTTT. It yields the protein CASTSGESYSTDTQYF. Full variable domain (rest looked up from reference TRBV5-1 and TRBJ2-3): KAGVTQTPRYLIKTRGQQVTLSCSPISGHRSVSWYQQTPGQGLQFLFEYFSETQRNKGNFPGRFSGRQFSNSRSEMNVSTLELGDSALYLCASTSGESYSTDTQYFGPGTRLTVL.